The 26 T cell receptor beta chains below were found in one sample sequenced in a study of cytomegalovirus exposure and HLA in healthy donors. The PCR employed 60 Vbeta primers together with 13 Jbeta primers. This table comes from immunoSEQ multiplex PCR, and its TCRdb copy is limited to in-frame clones, with some not included. The sample shows about 160,000 clones, 70% to 90% of them seen only once. Sequencing was carried out using PBMCs. The source of these receptors is a woman in her 30s in good health and CMV-seropositive.

The chain carries TRBV27 and TRBJ1-2; the D is unclear. Per the germline V gene, CDR1 is MNHEY and CDR2 is SMNVEV (reference sequence). Trimming stripped 2 bases from V and 2 bases from J, with 15 bases between. This CDR3 is 16 amino acids long. The CDR3 DNA follows: TGTGCCAGCAGTTTACTCCCGAGGGCGCACAACTATGGCTACACCTTC. Its protein is CASSLLPRAHNYGYTF.

This sequence joins TRBV18 and TRBJ1-5; TRBD1 aligns across 9 bases. This CDR3 is 13 amino acids long. Germline V gene lookup returns CDR1 KGHSH and CDR2 LQKENI. Germline trimming cut 3 bases from V and 8 bases from J; bases unmatched to any gene: 2. The CDR3 sequence: CASSPGQGEPQHF. CDR3 nucleotide sequence: TGTGCCAGCTCACCGGGACAGGGCGAGCCCCAGCATTTT. Full variable domain (rest looked up from reference TRBV18 and TRBJ1-5): NAGVMQNPRHLVRRRGQEARLRCSPMKGHSHVYWYRQLPEEGLKFMVYLQKENIIDESGMPKERFSAEFPKEGPSILRIQQVVRGDSAAYFCASSPGQGEPQHFGDGTRLSIL.

CDR3 nucleotides: TGTGCCAGCAGCTATGCGACAGGGGGTCAGACTGAAGCTTTCTTT. It encodes CASSYATGGQTEAFF. V is TRBV5-4 and J is TRBJ1-1, with 9 bases fitting TRBD1. The CDR3 has 15 amino acids. The trim removed 3 bases at V and 5 bases at J, leaving 8 bases unmatched. The germline gives CDR1 SGHNT, CDR2 YYREEE (reference sequence). The variable domain in full, completed from reference TRBV5-4 and TRBJ1-1, reads ETGVTQSPTHLIKTRGQQVTLRCSSQSGHNTVSWYQQALGQGPQFIFQYYREEENGRGNFPPRFSGLQFPNYSSELNVNALELDDSALYLCASSYATGGQTEAFFGQGTRLTVV.

The CDR3 DNA reads as TGTGCCAGCAGTGTGGACATCCCAAGGTACTTC. Its protein product is CASSVDIPRYF. The chain employs TRBV2 and TRBJ2-7; tentative D call: TRBD1 (5 bases). Trimming removed 4 bases from V and 12 bases from J, with 13 bases in between. Per the germline V gene, CDR1 is SNHLY and CDR2 is FYNNEI. This CDR3 comprises 11 residues.

This clone showed up just a few times. The chain joins TRBV6-5 to TRBJ1-2, with D possibly matching TRBD1 (5 bases). V lost 6 bases and J 8 bases, leaving 19 bases between the germline ends. The germline V gene encodes CDR1 MNHEY and CDR2 SVGAGI. The CDR3 consists of 14 residues. The CDR3 here is CASSRLEGALGYTF. DNA for the CDR3: TGTGCCAGCAGCCGCCTGGAAGGGGCGCTGGGCTACACCTTC.

CDR3 residues: CASSSGQVNTEAFF. The CDR3 DNA reads TGTGCCAGCAGCTCGGGACAGGTGAACACTGAAGCTTTCTTT. The genes are TRBV7-9 and TRBJ1-1, with 8 nucleotides matching TRBD1. Germline V gene data show CDR1 as SEHNR and CDR2 as FQNEAQ (reference sequence). This CDR3 contains 14 residues. V was pared by 4 bases and J by 0 bases, with 1 base of the junction left unmatched. The complete variable domain, with remaining parts taken from reference TRBV7-9 and TRBJ1-1, reads DTGVSQNPRHKITKRGQNVTFRCDPISEHNRLYWYRQTLGQGPEFLTYFQNEAQLEKSRLLSDRFSAERPKGSFSTLEIQRTEQGDSAMYLCASSSGQVNTEAFFGQGTRLTVV.

V and J are TRBV5-6 and TRBJ2-7, with TRBD1 as a possible D gene (6 bases). V was pared by 5 bases and J by 0 bases, with 12 bases between. Germline CDR1 reads SGHDT; CDR2 reads YYEEEE. The CDR3 sequence is 14 residues long. The CDR3 nucleotides read TGTGCCAGCAGTCGGACAGTGAGCTCCTACGAGCAGTACTTC. Translated: CASSRTVSSYEQYF.

The V call is TRBV5-1, the J call TRBJ2-6; D ambiguous. The CDR3 covers 13 residues. Deletions cut 5 bases from V and 4 bases from J, with 7 bases between. Germline V gene sequence: CDR1 SGHRS, CDR2 YFSETQ. The CDR3: CASRYSGANVLTF. Here the CDR3 DNA reads TGCGCCAGCAGGTACTCGGGGGCCAACGTCCTGACTTTC. Full variable domain (outside the CDR3, taken from reference TRBV5-1 and TRBJ2-6): KAGVTQTPRYLIKTRGQQVTLSCSPISGHRSVSWYQQTPGQGLQFLFEYFSETQRNKGNFPGRFSGRQFSNSRSEMNVSTLELGDSALYLCASRYSGANVLTFGAGSRLTVL.

J is TRBJ2-2 and V is TRBV4-2; weak D call: TRBD1 (5 bases). The CDR3 totals 13 residues. With 0 bases removed from V and 9 bases from J, the gap between germline ends came to 8 bases. CDR1 is LGHNA, CDR2 YNFKEQ, per germline. CDR3 in DNA: TGTGCCAGCAGCCAAGATAAGGGGCGGGAGCTGTTTTTT. Its translation is CASSQDKGRELFF.

V is TRBV28 and J is TRBJ2-7, with TRBD1 identical over 7 bases. The CDR3 extends over 16 amino acids. Germline V lookup: CDR1 MDHEN, CDR2 SYDVKM. V shed 3 bases, J shed 0 bases, and the junction held 8 bases outside the gene matches. The CDR3 reads CASSFRYDRASYEQYF. The CDR3 DNA follows: TGTGCCAGCAGTTTCCGATATGACAGGGCCTCCTACGAGCAGTACTTC.

This clone occurred a few times. The chain employs TRBV6-5 and TRBJ1-1; 8 bases fit TRBD1. CDR1 is MNHEY, CDR2 SVGAGI, per germline. This CDR3 contains 15 residues. V was pared by 6 bases and J by 4 bases, with 10 bases of the junction left unmatched. The CDR3: CASRETGGTLTEAFF. The CDR3 DNA sequence: TGTGCCAGCAGGGAAACAGGGGGAACTCTCACTGAAGCTTTCTTT.

This clone was seen more than once but under ten times. CDR3 residues: CASSLVLQGGTYEQYF. In DNA form, the CDR3 reads TGTGCCAGCAGCTTAGTCTTACAGGGGGGAACCTACGAGCAGTACTTC. The chain joins TRBV11-2 to TRBJ2-7; 8 nucleotides match TRBD1. With 1 base clipped from V and 2 bases from J, the junction kept 7 bases outside the gene matches. Germline CDR1 SGHAT, CDR2 FQNNGV. The length of the CDR3 is 16 residues.

This clone occurred once. This sequence joins TRBV5-1 and TRBJ1-3; D is unclear. Germline lookup yields CDR1 SGHRS and CDR2 YFSETQ. Trimming removed 0 bases at V and 2 bases at J, with 12 bases between. The CDR3 length is 16 residues. The CDR3 bases are TGCGCCAGCAGCTTGGGAACCGATCCTACTGGAAACACCATATATTTT. It codes for CASSLGTDPTGNTIYF.

This chain links TRBV30 with TRBJ1-4; no firm D call. The CDR3 contains 12 residues. CDR1 GTSNPN and CDR2 SVGIG come from the germline V gene (reference sequence). With 5 bases removed from V and 8 bases from J, the gap between germline ends came to 12 bases. The CDR3 reads CAWSRVGEKLFF. CDR3 nucleotide sequence: TGTGCCTGGTCTCGGGTCGGGGAAAAACTGTTTTTT. Full variable domain (outside the CDR3, taken from reference TRBV30 and TRBJ1-4): SQTIHQWPATLVQPVGSPLSLECTVEGTSNPNLYWYRQAAGRGLQLLFYSVGIGQISSEVPQNLSASRPQDRQFILSSKKLLLSDSGFYLCAWSRVGEKLFFGSGTQLSVL.

Only one count was recorded for this clone. The J gene is TRBJ2-3, the V gene TRBV6-5, with 9 bases that match TRBD2. This CDR3 is 15 amino acids long. Germline V lookup: CDR1 MNHEY, CDR2 SVGAGI. V trimming: 6 bases; J trimming: 4 bases; junction bases outside the gene matches: 8. For the CDR3, the DNA is TGTGCCAGCAGCCGGGTAGCGGGGGAGCCAGATACGCAGTATTTT. Translation gives CASSRVAGEPDTQYF.

V gene TRBV5-4 combines with J gene TRBJ1-1; D not resolved. CDR1 and CDR2 from the germline V gene are SGHNT and YYREEE (reference sequence). This CDR3 comprises 15 residues. Trimming removed 0 bases from V and 3 bases from J, with 12 bases in between. CDR3 DNA: TGTGCCAGCAGCTTGGTACCCAACGAGGACACTGAAGCTTTCTTT. As protein: CASSLVPNEDTEAFF.

This clone was observed a few times. V gene TRBV19 combines with J gene TRBJ1-5, with 9 bases matching TRBD1. This CDR3 is built from 16 residues. After removal of 1 base from V and 5 bases from J, the junction contained 6 bases not matched to a gene. CDR1 and CDR2 from the germline V gene are LNHDA and SQIVND (reference sequence). The chain's CDR3 is CASSIGSGTGYQPQHF. CDR3 sequence (DNA): TGTGCCAGTAGTATAGGGTCCGGGACAGGGTATCAGCCCCAGCATTTT.

The rearrangement uses TRBV7-9 and TRBJ2-3; perhaps TRBD1 as D (6 bases). The CDR3 has 16 residues. Trimming shortened V by 1 base and J by 0 bases, and 11 bases separated the two germline ends. Looked up from germline, CDR1 is SEHNR and CDR2 is FQNEAQ (reference sequence). CDR3 amino acids: CASSLGTDLSTDTQYF. CDR3 in DNA: TGTGCCAGCAGCTTAGGGACAGACCTTAGCACAGATACGCAGTATTTT.

The rearrangement joins TRBV9 to TRBJ2-1; 10 nucleotides align to TRBD2. V lost 4 bases to trimming and J lost 6 bases; unmatched junction nucleotides: 4. Germline V gene sequence: CDR1 SGDLS, CDR2 YYNGEE. The CDR3 totals 14 residues. CDR3 bases: TGTGCCAGCAGCTCCGAGCGGGGGGGCAATGAGCAGTTCTTC. Encoded protein: CASSSERGGNEQFF.

The chain combines TRBV4-1 with TRBJ1-5; TRBD1 matches 9 bases. Germline lookup yields CDR1 MGHRA and CDR2 YSYEKL. The V and J ends lost 3 bases and 4 bases, in that order; junction bases with no gene match: 7. CDR3 size: 16 residues. CDR3 in amino acids: CASSQLWTGVNQPQHF. The CDR3 region has the DNA TGCGCCAGCAGCCAGTTATGGACAGGGGTTAATCAGCCCCAGCATTTT.

The V gene is TRBV9, the J gene TRBJ1-3; D might be TRBD1 (6 bases). Germline values: CDR1 SGDLS, CDR2 YYNGEE. V lost 4 bases, J lost 3 bases, and 8 bases lay in between. The CDR3 sequence is 13 residues long. The CDR3 region is CASSRQDGNTIYF. The CDR3 region has the DNA TGTGCCAGCAGCCGACAGGATGGAAACACCATATATTTT.

The J gene is TRBJ1-6, the V gene TRBV7-3; D is unresolved. The CDR3 extends over 14 amino acids. With 3 bases removed from V and 7 bases from J, the gap between germline ends came to 10 bases. From germline, CDR1 is SGHTA and CDR2 FQGTGA. This CDR3 reads CASSLGSSNSPLHF. The CDR3 nucleotides read TGTGCCAGCAGCTTGGGCAGCTCCAATTCACCCCTCCACTTT.

The chain links TRBV9 to TRBJ2-3; 7 bases map to TRBD2. The germline V gene encodes CDR1 SGDLS and CDR2 YYNGEE. This CDR3 has 15 amino acids. Trimming removed 4 bases from V and 0 bases from J; junction bases left unmatched: 5. The DNA of the CDR3 is TGTGCCAGCAGCCCCGGGGGGACTAGCACAGATACGCAGTATTTT. Amino acid sequence: CASSPGGTSTDTQYF.

This chain uses TRBV13 with TRBJ2-7, with 8 bases identical to TRBD2. The CDR3 covers 16 residues. The ends lost 5 bases at V and 3 bases at J; junction bases unmatched: 12. Germline V gene data show CDR1 as PRHDT and CDR2 as FYEKMQ (reference sequence). CDR3 sequence reads: CASSPAVRGGLYEQYF. CDR3 sequence (DNA): TGTGCCAGCAGCCCAGCTGTTCGGGGGGGCCTCTACGAGCAGTACTTC.

The V and J genes are TRBV10-3 and TRBJ2-3; the D gene is possibly TRBD2 (6 bases). The CDR3 length is 17 residues. The ends were cut back, 1 base at V and 3 bases at J, with 17 bases in the middle. Germline CDR1 and CDR2: ENHRY and SYGVKD. The CDR3 nucleotides read TGTGCCATCAGTGAGTGGCGGGGTAGTCGGGGGACAGATACGCAGTATTTT. Translation: CAISEWRGSRGTDTQYF.

This clone came up once. This chain links TRBV7-9 with TRBJ2-2; 12 bases are a match to TRBD1. The germline V gene encodes CDR1 SEHNR and CDR2 FQNEAQ (reference sequence). J was trimmed by 2 bases and V by 11 bases; bases with no gene match: 9. The CDR3 runs to 16 residues. The CDR3, as DNA: TGTGCCTTAGAGGGACAGGGGGCAGGTAACACCGGGGAGCTGTTTTTT. Amino acid sequence: CALEGQGAGNTGELFF. The whole variable domain, remainder taken from reference TRBV7-9 and TRBJ2-2, is DTGVSQNPRHKITKRGQNVTFRCDPISEHNRLYWYRQTLGQGPEFLTYFQNEAQLEKSRLLSDRFSAERPKGSFSTLEIQRTEQGDSAMYLCALEGQGAGNTGELFFGEGSRLTVL.